The present TCR beta chain was sequenced within a study of T cells in Graves' hyperthyroidism and ophthalmopathy. The study's findings and limits: Blood also showed most of the thyroid clonotypes that were expanded above 0.001. It was a median approximately 7.1 months before onset that the model predicted ophthalmopathy.

A word on this clonotype: Its antigen is unidentified.

This CDR3 comprises 15 residues. The junction had 8 bases not matched to a gene; V was cut back by 4 bases and J by 10 bases. Germline V gene lookup returns CDR1 SGHRS and CDR2 YFSETQ. Based on clinical symptoms, serum thyroxine and TRAb, thyroid ultrasound and orbital computed tomography, diagnoses were reached. Source material for PBMCs was roughly 10 ml fresh peripheral blood. RNA transcripts gave rise to amplified TCR beta CDR3 regions. The HTBI primer set was used in a first-round RT-PCR of the TCR CDR3. Each CDR3 protein gets one entry after TCRdb re-called the multiplex PCR reads with MiXCR. The sample lists around 190,000 distinct CDR3 sequences, less than 20% seen once, with roughly 55% in the top ten.

The rearrangement joins TRBV5-1 to TRBJ1-6; 10 nucleotides match TRBD1. The receptor's source is a woman between 50 and 59 years old with Graves' hyperthyroidism. Source material: blood. CDR3 sequence reads: CASSTLDRGQSPLHF. CDR3 coding DNA: TGCGCCAGCAGCACTCTCGACAGGGGGCAATCACCCCTCCACTTT.